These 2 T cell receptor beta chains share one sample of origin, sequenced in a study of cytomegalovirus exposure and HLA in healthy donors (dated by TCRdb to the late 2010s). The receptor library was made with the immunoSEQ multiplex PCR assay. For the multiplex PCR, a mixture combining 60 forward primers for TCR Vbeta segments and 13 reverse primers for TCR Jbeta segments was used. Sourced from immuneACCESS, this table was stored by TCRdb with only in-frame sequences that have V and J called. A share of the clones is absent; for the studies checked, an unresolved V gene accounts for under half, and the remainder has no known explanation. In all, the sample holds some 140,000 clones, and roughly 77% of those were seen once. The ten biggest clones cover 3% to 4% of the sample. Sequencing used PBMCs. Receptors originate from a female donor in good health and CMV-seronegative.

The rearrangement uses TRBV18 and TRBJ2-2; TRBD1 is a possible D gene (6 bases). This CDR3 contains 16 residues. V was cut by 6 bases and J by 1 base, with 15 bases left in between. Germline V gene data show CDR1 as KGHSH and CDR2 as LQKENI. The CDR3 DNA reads TGTGCCAGCTCCCAACGGCCGGGACAGAACACCGGGGAGCTGTTTTTT. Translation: CASSQRPGQNTGELFF.

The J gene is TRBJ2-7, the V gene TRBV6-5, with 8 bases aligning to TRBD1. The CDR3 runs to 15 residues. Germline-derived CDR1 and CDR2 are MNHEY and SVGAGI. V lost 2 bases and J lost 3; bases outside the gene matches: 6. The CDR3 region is CASSYAGQEIYEQYF. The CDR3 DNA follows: TGTGCCAGCAGTTACGCGGGACAGGAGATCTACGAGCAGTACTTC.